The 32 T cell receptor beta chains given below trace back to one sample, sequenced in a study of regulatory T cells in long-lasting Graves disease (dated by TCRdb to the early 2020s). Library preparation used multiplex PCR. TCRdb records Illumina HiSeq 4000 as the sequencer. CDR3 regions were amplified by Arm-PCR with iRepertoire HTBI primers to construct TCR beta libraries. TCRdb trimmed the raw reads at Q25, called clones with MiXCR and kept productive beta chains. Every distinct CDR3 protein forms one entry, paired with its most common genes and DNA. Present in this sample are 400,000 to 600,000 distinct CDR3 sequences, 20% to 25% of which were seen just once. The top ten constitute 7.1% of the sample. The time point label, as the study defines it: persistent/refractory GD, antithyroid drugs over 5 years with positive TRAb. For both TCR sequencing and RNA sequencing, RNA was extracted from PBMCs in TRIzol.

Sequencing was performed on peripheral blood mononuclear cells (PBMCs), taken when the disease was refractory, from a patient treated with antithyroid drugs. These receptor sequences come from a female donor with Graves disease.

The gene calls are TRBV24-1 and TRBJ1-5; D is uncertain. CDR1 KGHDR and CDR2 SFDVKD come from the germline V gene. This CDR3 region has 12 residues. V lost 4 bases and J lost 10, with 10 bases in between. The CDR3 is CATSDQWNPQHF. CDR3 bases: TGTGCCACCAGTGACCAGTGGAATCCCCAGCATTTT.

This clonotype was observed a few times. V usage is TRBV5-1 and J usage is TRBJ1-5, with D possibly TRBD1 on 5 matching bases. Germline V gives CDR1 SGHRS, CDR2 YFSETQ. The CDR3 covers 13 residues. With 5 bases removed from V and 4 bases from J, the gap between germline ends came to 10 bases. The CDR3 nucleotides read TGCGCCAGCAGTACAGGAGGAAATCAGCCCCAGCATTTT. It yields the protein CASSTGGNQPQHF.

This clonotype was seen many times. The V and J genes are TRBV2 and TRBJ2-7; the match to TRBD1 covers 7 bases. This CDR3 has 12 residues. CDR1 is SNHLY, CDR2 FYNNEI, per germline. The trim removed 7 bases at V and 3 bases at J, leaving 3 bases unmatched. The CDR3 region has the DNA TGTGCCAGCACGGGACAGATCTACGAGCAGTACTTC. It yields the protein CASTGQIYEQYF.

This clonotype was observed a few times. This chain uses TRBV29-1 with TRBJ1-2; D call uncertain. CDR1 is SQVTM, CDR2 ANQGSEA, per germline. V was clipped by 0 bases and J by 3 bases, with 11 bases between them. The CDR3 contains 14 residues. The CDR3 DNA follows: TGCAGCGTTGAAGATCAGGCGGCAGACTATGGCTACACCTTC. It yields the protein CSVEDQAADYGYTF.

This clonotype was recorded many times. This chain uses TRBV27 with TRBJ1-2, with a weak D call TRBD1 (6 bases). CDR3 size: 13 residues. CDR1 is MNHEY, CDR2 SMNVEV, per germline (reference sequence). Between the trimmed V and J ends, which lost 4 bases and 4 bases, there was a span of 10 bases. The CDR3 spells CASSWGHSYGYTF. CDR3 DNA: TGTGCCAGCAGTTGGGGACACTCCTATGGCTACACCTTC.

This clonotype has only a few counts. The rearrangement uses TRBV24-1 and TRBJ2-2; a weak D match, TRBD2 (6 bases). Looked up from germline, CDR1 is KGHDR and CDR2 is SFDVKD. The CDR3 extends over 14 amino acids. Between the trimmed V and J ends, which lost 3 bases and 5 bases, there was a span of 9 bases. The CDR3 loop is CATSDVGGTGELFF. CDR3 sequence (DNA): TGTGCCACCAGTGATGTTGGGGGGACCGGGGAGCTGTTTTTT.

V is TRBV13 and J is TRBJ2-2; tentative D call: TRBD1 (6 bases). The ends were cut back, 5 bases at V and 6 bases at J, with 13 bases in the middle. The CDR3 is made up of 14 amino acids. Germline CDR1 and CDR2: PRHDT and FYEKMQ (reference sequence). CDR3 in DNA: TGTGCCAGCAGCCCGGACACAGGGTCCGGGGAGCTGTTTTTT. It yields the protein CASSPDTGSGELFF.

This chain uses TRBV5-1 with TRBJ2-5; 8 bases agree with TRBD2. The CDR3 runs 15 residues. V trimming: 3 bases; J trimming: 5 bases; junction bases outside the gene matches: 9. Germline V CDR1 and CDR2: SGHRS, YFSETQ. This CDR3 is CASSSTGTRGETQYF. The CDR3 nucleotides are TGCGCCAGCAGCTCGACCGGGACTAGGGGGGAGACCCAGTACTTC.

This clonotype appeared a few times. This chain uses TRBV19 with TRBJ1-5, with no clear D. Trimming stripped 4 bases from V and 0 bases from J, with 10 bases between. Germline V gives CDR1 LNHDA, CDR2 SQIVND (reference sequence). The CDR3 runs 15 residues. The CDR3 sequence is CASSSREGSNQPQHF. The CDR3 nucleotides are TGTGCCAGTAGTAGCCGGGAAGGTAGCAATCAGCCCCAGCATTTT. Full variable domain (rest looked up from reference TRBV19 and TRBJ1-5): DGGITQSPKYLFRKEGQNVTLSCEQNLNHDAMYWYRQDPGQGLRLIYYSQIVNDFQKGDIAEGYSVSREKKESFPLTVTSAQKNPTAFYLCASSSREGSNQPQHFGDGTRLSIL.

At least ten counts were recorded for this clonotype. V is TRBV5-1 and J is TRBJ1-1; D not certain. Germline V gene lookup returns CDR1 SGHRS and CDR2 YFSETQ. This CDR3 has 14 amino acids. V lost 1 base to trimming and J lost 3 bases, with 10 bases between them. In DNA, the CDR3 is TGCGCCAGCAGCTTGTTCGATAGGGACACTGAAGCTTTCTTT. Translating gives CASSLFDRDTEAFF.

This chain links TRBV6-2 or TRBV6-3 with TRBJ1-6; D not resolved. The CDR3 is 19 residues long. Trimming took 0 bases from V and 0 from J, leaving 15 bases between them. Germline V gene sequence: CDR1 MNHEY, CDR2 SVGEGT. CDR3 in amino acids: CASSYSREFPSSYNSPLHF. The CDR3, as DNA: TGTGCCAGCAGTTACTCTAGGGAATTCCCGAGCTCCTATAATTCACCCCTCCACTTT.

This clonotype was found a few times. The CDR3, as DNA: TGTGCCAGCAGTGAGTCTGATTACAATGAGCAGTTCTTC. This gives the protein CASSESDYNEQFF. The chain recombines TRBV6-1 with TRBJ2-1, with D uncertain. V was pared by 3 bases and J by 4 bases, with 7 bases between. The CDR3 length is 13 residues. Germline CDR1 and CDR2: MNHNS and SASEGT.

This chain connects TRBV19 to TRBJ2-2; tentative D call: TRBD1 (6 bases). Trimming cost V 6 bases and J 3 bases, with 14 bases left between them. Germline V gene sequence: CDR1 LNHDA, CDR2 SQIVND (reference sequence). The CDR3 spans 15 residues. The DNA of the CDR3 is TGTGCCAGTAGGAGAAGGGACATCGACACCGGGGAGCTGTTTTTT. Its translation: CASRRRDIDTGELFF.

The chain links TRBV7-9 to TRBJ2-1; 10 bases align to TRBD2. In germline, CDR1 is SEHNR, CDR2 FQNEAQ (reference sequence). The CDR3 loop spans 14 amino acids. After removal of 8 bases from V and 7 bases from J, the junction contained 8 bases not matched to a gene. DNA of the CDR3: TGTGCCAGCCTCCTACTAGCGGGACTTAATGAGCAGTTCTTC. Translating gives CASLLLAGLNEQFF.

The chain links TRBV9 to TRBJ1-1, with D possibly being TRBD1 (5 bases). Germline V gene data show CDR1 as SGDLS and CDR2 as YYNGEE. The CDR3 is 13 amino acids. The ends were cut back, 4 bases at V and 7 bases at J, with 14 bases in the middle. The CDR3 DNA reads TGTGCCAGCAGCACAACGACAGACCTTGAAGCTTTCTTT. Translation: CASSTTTDLEAFF.

The chain carries TRBV5-1 and TRBJ2-7, with D possibly being TRBD2 (6 bases). The CDR3 runs to 14 residues. The germline V gene has CDR1 SGHRS and CDR2 YFSETQ. Trimming took 6 bases from V and 0 from J, leaving 13 bases between them. CDR3 residues: CASNRGSDSYEQYF. CDR3 DNA: TGCGCCAGCAATCGGGGGTCAGACTCCTACGAGCAGTACTTC.

This clonotype has at least ten counts. The gene calls are TRBV7-9 and TRBJ2-7; the match to TRBD1 covers 8 bases. Germline trimming cut 4 bases from V and 7 bases from J; bases unmatched to any gene: 6. Germline V gene data show CDR1 as SEHNR and CDR2 as FQNEAQ (reference sequence). The CDR3 consists of 13 residues. The chain's CDR3 is CASSSWTGWEQYF. In DNA, the CDR3 is TGTGCCAGCAGCTCGTGGACAGGGTGGGAGCAGTACTTC.

This clonotype was found a few times. The chain combines TRBV5-1 with TRBJ2-2, with D perhaps being TRBD1 or TRBD2 (5 bases each). Germline V gene sequence: CDR1 SGHRS, CDR2 YFSETQ. With 4 bases removed from V and 3 bases from J, the gap between germline ends came to 10 bases. The CDR3 totals 14 residues. CDR3: CASSRGPDTGELFF. The CDR3 bases are TGCGCCAGCAGCCGGGGACCGGACACCGGGGAGCTGTTTTTT.

The sample holds many counts of this clonotype. This chain links TRBV20-1 with TRBJ1-5; D is uncertain. From germline, CDR1 is DFQATT and CDR2 SNEGSKA (reference sequence). CDR3 length equals 12 residues. Trimming removed 0 bases from V and 6 bases from J, with 6 bases in between. This chain's CDR3 is CSARDNSQPQHF. As DNA, the CDR3 is TGCAGTGCTAGAGATAACTCTCAGCCCCAGCATTTT.

In this sample, this clonotype turned up many times. The chain recombines TRBV19 with TRBJ2-5; the D gene is possibly TRBD1 (6 bases). Germline CDR1 is LNHDA and CDR2 is SQIVND (reference sequence). Deletions cut 4 bases from V and 5 bases from J, with 11 bases between. This CDR3 region has 13 residues. In DNA form, the CDR3 reads TGTGCCAGTAGTAGCGACAGGCATGAGACCCAGTACTTC. Translation gives CASSSDRHETQYF.

With respect to this clonotype: A read error may be the cause here, since a much bigger clone is one base away. The chain recombines TRBV12-3 or TRBV12-4 with TRBJ1-3, with D perhaps TRBD1 (5 bases). V dropped 8 bases and J dropped 11 bases, with 28 bases sitting between them. There are 16 residues in the CDR3. The CDR3 nucleotides read TGTGCCAGCTCGGGTCTACGACAGCCAATTAGGAGCGCCATATATTTT. This encodes CASSGLRQPIRSAIYF.

The sample holds a few counts of this clonotype. The chain couples TRBV9 to TRBJ2-2; 11 bases fit TRBD2. The CDR3 has 17 amino acids. Trimming cost V 4 bases and J 1 base; bases outside gene matches: 6. The germline gives CDR1 SGDLS, CDR2 YYNGEE. The CDR3 sequence: CASSIQGTSGNTGELFF. The DNA for the CDR3 is TGTGCCAGCAGCATCCAAGGGACTAGCGGGAACACCGGGGAGCTGTTTTTT.

This clonotype showed up many times. The chain is built from TRBV27 and TRBJ1-1; 7 nucleotides line up with TRBD1. This CDR3 region has 16 residues. Losses at the gene ends were 5 bases for V and 0 bases for J; bases not matched to a gene: 9. Germline loops: CDR1 MNHEY, CDR2 SMNVEV (reference sequence). The CDR3 protein is CASSPLTGPMNTEAFF. The DNA of the CDR3 is TGTGCCAGCAGTCCTTTGACAGGGCCTATGAACACTGAAGCTTTCTTT.

This clonotype was detected ten times or more. The chain couples TRBV29-1 to TRBJ2-5, with D possibly TRBD2 on 6 matching bases. Germline values: CDR1 SQVTM, CDR2 ANQGSEA. The CDR3 totals 13 residues. V shed 4 bases and J shed 4 bases, with 13 bases lying between them. CDR3 DNA sequence: TGCAGCGTTGCCTGGGGGGATCGAGAGACCCAGTACTTC. Translating it yields CSVAWGDRETQYF.

V usage is TRBV4-1 and J usage is TRBJ2-7; possible D gene TRBD1, 5 bases. CDR3 length: 13 residues. Germline CDR1 is MGHRA and CDR2 is YSYEKL. Trimming removed 4 bases from V and 3 bases from J, with 10 bases in between. CDR3 DNA sequence: TGCGCCAGCAGCCGTCAGACAGACTACGAGCAGTACTTC. Translating it yields CASSRQTDYEQYF.

This clonotype has only a few counts. The chain combines TRBV20-1 with TRBJ1-1; D gene ambiguous. V was clipped by 5 bases and J by 6 bases, with 19 bases between them. CDR1 DFQATT and CDR2 SNEGSKA come from the germline V gene (reference sequence). The CDR3 is 14 residues long. CDR3 amino acids: CSAALLGGPAEAFF. CDR3 DNA sequence: TGCAGTGCTGCGCTGCTTGGAGGGCCCGCTGAAGCTTTCTTT.

The chain combines TRBV7-9 with TRBJ2-5; tentatively, D is TRBD1 or TRBD2 (5 bases each). This CDR3 comprises 16 residues. Germline V gene sequence: CDR1 SEHNR, CDR2 FQNEAQ (reference sequence). V dropped 5 bases and J dropped 2 bases, with 18 bases sitting between them. CDR3 DNA: TGTGCCAGCAGCCCCTGGGGGATTGCGCAGCAAGAGACCCAGTACTTC. The encoded protein is CASSPWGIAQQETQYF.

This clonotype was seen ten or more times. The V and J genes are TRBV6-2 or TRBV6-3 and TRBJ1-1; 9 nucleotides line up with TRBD1. V gave up 5 bases and J gave up 2 bases; unmatched junction bases: 0. This CDR3 comprises 13 residues. Looked up from germline, CDR1 is MNHEY and CDR2 is SVGEGT. CDR3 in amino acids: CASSTGGNTEAFF. CDR3 coding DNA: TGTGCCAGCAGTACAGGGGGCAACACTGAAGCTTTCTTT.

The chain recombines TRBV7-2 with TRBJ1-2; weak D call: TRBD1 (5 bases). Trimming removed 8 bases from V and 7 bases from J, with 11 bases in between. The CDR3 loop spans 11 amino acids. Germline CDR1 and CDR2: SGHTA and FQGNSA. The CDR3 reads CASGGVAGYTF. The CDR3 bases are TGTGCCAGCGGGGGGGTAGCTGGCTACACCTTC.

Worth noting for this clonotype: A read error is possible here, since a much larger clone lies one base away. This chain joins TRBV27 and TRBJ2-7; a possible D gene is TRBD1 (5 bases). The CDR3 extends over 12 amino acids. The germline V gene has CDR1 MNHEY and CDR2 SMNVEV (reference sequence). The CDR3 sequence: CTSSSHSGEQYF. In nucleotides, the CDR3 is TGTACCAGCAGTTCGCATTCAGGGGAGCAGTACTTC.

This clonotype came up many times. This chain uses TRBV6-2 or TRBV6-3 with TRBJ1-2; 10 nucleotides match TRBD1. Unmatched junction bases numbered 4, after V lost 2 bases and J lost 4 bases. Germline CDR1 is MNHEY and CDR2 is SVGEGT. The CDR3 extends over 15 amino acids. The CDR3 reads CASSYLDRGSYGYTF. The CDR3 DNA reads as TGTGCCAGCAGTTACCTGGACAGGGGGTCCTATGGCTACACCTTC.

This clonotype has a handful of counts. CDR3 DNA: TGTGCCAGCAGTTACTCAGTCGACAGCTCCTACGAGCAGTACTTC. Residues: CASSYSVDSSYEQYF. The chain employs TRBV6-5 and TRBJ2-7, with D possibly being TRBD1 (5 bases). Germline values: CDR1 MNHEY, CDR2 SVGAGI. The CDR3 totals 15 residues. Trimming took off 0 bases at V and 0 bases at J, with 9 bases between the two ends.